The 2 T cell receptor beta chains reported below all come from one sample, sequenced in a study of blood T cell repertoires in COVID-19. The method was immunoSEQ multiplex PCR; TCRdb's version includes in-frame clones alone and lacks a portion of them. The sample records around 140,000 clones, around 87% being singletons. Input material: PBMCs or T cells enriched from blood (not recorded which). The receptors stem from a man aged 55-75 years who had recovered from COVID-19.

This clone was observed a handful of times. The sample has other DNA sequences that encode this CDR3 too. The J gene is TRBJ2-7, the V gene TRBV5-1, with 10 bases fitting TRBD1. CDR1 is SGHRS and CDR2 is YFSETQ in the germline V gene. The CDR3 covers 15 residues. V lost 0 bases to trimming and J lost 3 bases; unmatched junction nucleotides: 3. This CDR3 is CASSLGQGAVYEQYF. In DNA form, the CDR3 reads TGCGCCAGCAGCTTGGGACAGGGGGCAGTCTACGAGCAGTACTTC.

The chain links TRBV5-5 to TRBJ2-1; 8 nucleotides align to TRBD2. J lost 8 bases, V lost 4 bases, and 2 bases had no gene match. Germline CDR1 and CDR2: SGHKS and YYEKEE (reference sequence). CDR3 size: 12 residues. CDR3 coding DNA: TGTGCCAGCAGCCGGGAGGGTTATGAGCAGTTCTTC. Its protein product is CASSREGYEQFF.